A selection of T cell receptor beta chains follows, all from one sample in a study of early T cells in non-severe SARS-CoV-2 infection. TCRdb re-called the 5' RACE reads with MiXCR, one entry per CDR3 protein. The table shows about 29,000 distinct CDR3 sequences, with approximately 4.8% occurring only once. The sample comprised whole blood. All receptors derive from an adult who was a healthcare worker with PCR-confirmed SARS-CoV-2 infection or an uninfected control (not recorded which). The CDR3 runs from the conserved cysteine through the conserved F or W. A D gene is named only where the DNA matches it firmly. Clone size appears in some rows only: once, few, many, or a class for an expanded clone.

few | TRBD1 | TRBJ1-4 | TRBV7-9 | CASSLGQGVSEKLFF | TGTGCCAGCAGCCTCGGACAGGGGGTTAGTGAAAAACTGTTTTTT
many | NA | TRBJ2-1 | TRBV12-3/TRBV12-4 | CASSWALKGYNEQFF | TGTGCCAGCAGTTGGGCCCTCAAGGGCTACAATGAGCAGTTCTTC
NA | NA | TRBJ1-1 | TRBV6-5 | CASSFQGGTEAFF | TGTGCCAGCAGTTTCCAAGGGGGGACTGAAGCTTTCTTT
many | NA | TRBJ1-1 | TRBV29-1 | CSVYFAEAFF | TGCAGCGTTTATTTCGCTGAAGCTTTCTTT
NA | NA | TRBJ1-6 | TRBV20-1 | CSARQGYTKSPLHF | TGCAGTGCTAGGCAGGGTTATACGAAATCACCCCTCCACTTT
NA | TRBD1 | TRBJ2-1 | TRBV2 | CASSEGTGSYNEQFF | TGTGCCAGCAGTGAGGGGACAGGGAGCTACAATGAGCAGTTCTTC
few | NA | TRBJ1-1 | TRBV10-1 | CATRQLMNTEAFF | TGCGCCACCCGACAGCTTATGAACACTGAAGCTTTCTTT
many | NA | TRBJ2-5 | TRBV7-2 | CASSLESRGQYF | TGTGCCAGCAGCTTAGAAAGCCGGGGCCAGTACTTC
NA | TRBD1 | TRBJ2-3 | TRBV5-1 | CASSDQRTGPADTQYF | TGCGCCAGCAGCGACCAAAGGACAGGTCCCGCAGATACGCAGTATTTT
many | NA | TRBJ2-3 | TRBV9 | CASSVQVLDTQYF | TGTGCCAGCAGCGTGCAGGTCCTAGATACGCAGTATTTT
NA | NA | TRBJ1-1 | TRBV6-6 | CASSYGGNTEAFF | TGTGCCAGCAGTTACGGCGGAAACACTGAAGCTTTCTTT
NA | TRBD2 | TRBJ2-7 | TRBV14 | CASSQETSGHNYEQYF | TGTGCCAGCAGCCAAGAGACTAGCGGACACAACTACGAGCAGTACTTC
few | NA | TRBJ1-1 | TRBV10-1 | CASKLDSGNTEAFF | TGCGCCAGCAAACTGGACAGTGGGAACACTGAAGCTTTCTTT
few | NA | TRBJ1-2 | TRBV4-3 | CASSQDRQADYGYTF | TGCGCCAGCAGCCAAGATAGGCAGGCTGACTATGGCTACACCTTC
many | NA | TRBJ1-3 | TRBV4-1 | CASSQVKDRSRDTIYF | TGCGCCAGCAGCCAAGTTAAGGACCGCTCGAGGGACACCATATATTTT
many | TRBD1 | TRBJ1-3 | TRBV6-5 | CASSRGTGGTGNTIYF | TGTGCCAGCAGCCGAGGGACAGGGGGCACTGGAAACACCATATATTTT
few | NA | TRBJ2-1 | TRBV29-1 | CSAQSSYNEQFF | TGCAGCGCCCAATCCTCCTACAATGAGCAGTTCTTC
many | NA | TRBJ1-2 | TRBV5-5 | CASSLRAGPSSGYGYTF | TGTGCCAGCAGCTTGAGGGCAGGGCCTAGTAGTGGATATGGCTACACCTTC
many | NA | TRBJ1-6 | TRBV12-3/TRBV12-4 | CASSLLADSPLHF | TGTGCCAGCAGTTTATTGGCAGATTCACCCCTCCACTTT